The entry that follows covers one TCR beta chain sequence. The antigen remains undetermined. This record comes from a study of cytomegalovirus exposure and HLA in healthy donors. V was trimmed by 2 bases and J by 2 bases, leaving 11 bases between them. The germline CDR1 and CDR2 sequences are MDHEN and SYDVKM. This CDR3 has 15 residues. In the PCR, 60 Vbeta and 13 Jbeta primers were used. Measured with immunoSEQ multiplex PCR; TCRdb has only the in-frame clones, and not every one. Seen in this sample are about 140,000 clones; the ten most common clones hold 2% to 3%. Whole-study findings and limits: The study assumed roughly uniform donor sequencing depth for presence/absence analyses. Later on, a genetic analysis was performed. It linked a missense variant in DCLRE1C with V- and J-gene trimming of TCR beta. Later, TCR association rates were found to vary by HLA locus, highest for DRB1 and lowest for HLA-C.

Sequences were obtained from PBMCs. The chain joins TRBV28 to TRBJ2-3; D remains unclear. This sequence was found in a man in his forties in good health and CMV-seronegative. CDR3 residues: CASSLGLIYTDTQYF. The CDR3 nucleotides are TGTGCCAGCAGTTTAGGGCTCATATACACAGATACGCAGTATTTT.